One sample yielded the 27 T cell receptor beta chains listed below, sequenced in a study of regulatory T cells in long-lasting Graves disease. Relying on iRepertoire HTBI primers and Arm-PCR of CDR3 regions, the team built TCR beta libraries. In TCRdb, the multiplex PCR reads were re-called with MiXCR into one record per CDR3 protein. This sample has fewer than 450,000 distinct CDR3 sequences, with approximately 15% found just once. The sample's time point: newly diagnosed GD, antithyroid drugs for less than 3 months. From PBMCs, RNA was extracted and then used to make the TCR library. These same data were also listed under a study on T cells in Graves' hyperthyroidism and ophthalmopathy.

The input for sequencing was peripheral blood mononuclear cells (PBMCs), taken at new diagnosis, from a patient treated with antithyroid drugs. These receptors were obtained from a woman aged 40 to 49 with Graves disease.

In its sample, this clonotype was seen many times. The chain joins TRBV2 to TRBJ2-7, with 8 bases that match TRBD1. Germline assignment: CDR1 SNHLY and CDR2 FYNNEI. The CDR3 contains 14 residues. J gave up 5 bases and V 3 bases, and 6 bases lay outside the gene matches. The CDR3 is CASSEDRAPNEQYF. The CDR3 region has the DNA TGTGCCAGCAGTGAGGACAGGGCCCCCAACGAGCAGTACTTC.

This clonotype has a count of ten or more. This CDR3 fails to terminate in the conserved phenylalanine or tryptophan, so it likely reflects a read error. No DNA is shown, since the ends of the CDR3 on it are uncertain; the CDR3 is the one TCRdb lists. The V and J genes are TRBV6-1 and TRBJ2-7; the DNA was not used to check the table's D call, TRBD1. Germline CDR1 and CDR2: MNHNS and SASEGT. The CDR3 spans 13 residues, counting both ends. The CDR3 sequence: CASRLEPGTGQSI.

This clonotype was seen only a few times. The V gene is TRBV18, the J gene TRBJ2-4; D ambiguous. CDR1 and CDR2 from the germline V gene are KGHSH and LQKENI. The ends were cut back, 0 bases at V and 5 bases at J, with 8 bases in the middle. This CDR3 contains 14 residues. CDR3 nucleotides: TGTGCCAGCTCACCACCTGGGCCTCAAAACATTCAGTACTTC. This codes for CASSPPGPQNIQYF.

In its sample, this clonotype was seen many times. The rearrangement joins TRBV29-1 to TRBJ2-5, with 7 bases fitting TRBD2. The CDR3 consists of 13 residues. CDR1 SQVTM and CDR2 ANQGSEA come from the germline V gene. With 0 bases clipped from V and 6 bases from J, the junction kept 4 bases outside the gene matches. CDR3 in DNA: TGCAGCGTTGAAGATGGGAGGGGACAGACCCAGTACTTC. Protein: CSVEDGRGQTQYF.

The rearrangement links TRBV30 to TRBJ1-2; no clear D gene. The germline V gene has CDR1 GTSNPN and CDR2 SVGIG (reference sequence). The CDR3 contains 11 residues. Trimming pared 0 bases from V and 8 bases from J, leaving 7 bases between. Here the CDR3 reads CAWSVLGGYTF. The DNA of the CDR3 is TGTGCCTGGAGTGTACTGGGAGGCTACACCTTC. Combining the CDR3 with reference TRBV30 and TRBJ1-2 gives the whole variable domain SQTIHQWPATLVQPVGSPLSLECTVEGTSNPNLYWYRQAAGRGLQLLFYSVGIGQISSEVPQNLSASRPQDRQFILSSKKLLLSDSGFYLCAWSVLGGYTFGSGTRLTVV.

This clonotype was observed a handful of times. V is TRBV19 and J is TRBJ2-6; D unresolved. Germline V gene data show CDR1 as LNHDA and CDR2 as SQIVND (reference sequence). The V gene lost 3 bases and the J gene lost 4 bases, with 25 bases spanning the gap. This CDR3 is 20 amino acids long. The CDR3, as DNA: TGTGCCAGTAGTATCGATTCCATACAAGTCACAGTGTGGGGGGCCAACGTCCTGACTTTC. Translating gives CASSIDSIQVTVWGANVLTF.

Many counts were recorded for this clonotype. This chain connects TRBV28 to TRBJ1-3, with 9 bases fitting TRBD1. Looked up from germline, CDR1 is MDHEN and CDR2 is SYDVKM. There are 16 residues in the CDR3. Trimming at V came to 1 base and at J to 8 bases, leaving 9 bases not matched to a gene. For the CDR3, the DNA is TGTGCCAGCAGTTTATTGGGGGACAGGGAGGGATACACCATATATTTT. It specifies CASSLLGDREGYTIYF.

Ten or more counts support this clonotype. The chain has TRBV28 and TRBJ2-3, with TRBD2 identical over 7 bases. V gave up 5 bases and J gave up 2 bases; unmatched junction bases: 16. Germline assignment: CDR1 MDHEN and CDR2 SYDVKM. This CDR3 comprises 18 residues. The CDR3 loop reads CASSHSLGRGSYTDTQYF. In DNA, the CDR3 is TGTGCCAGCAGTCATAGCCTAGGGCGCGGGAGTTACACAGATACGCAGTATTTT.

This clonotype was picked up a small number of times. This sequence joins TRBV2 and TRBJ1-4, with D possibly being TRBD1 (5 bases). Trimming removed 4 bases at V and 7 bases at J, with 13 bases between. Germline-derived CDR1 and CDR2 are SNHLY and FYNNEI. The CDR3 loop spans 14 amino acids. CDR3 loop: CASSGQSAAEKLFF. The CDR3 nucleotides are TGTGCCAGCAGTGGACAGTCCGCGGCTGAAAAACTGTTTTTT.

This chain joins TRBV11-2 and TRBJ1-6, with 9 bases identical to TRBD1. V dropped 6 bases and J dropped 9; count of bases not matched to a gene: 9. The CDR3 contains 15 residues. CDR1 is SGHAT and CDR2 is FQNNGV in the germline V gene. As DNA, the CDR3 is TGTGCCAGCAGTTCCGGACAGGGACAGGGTTCACCCCTCCACTTT. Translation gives CASSSGQGQGSPLHF.

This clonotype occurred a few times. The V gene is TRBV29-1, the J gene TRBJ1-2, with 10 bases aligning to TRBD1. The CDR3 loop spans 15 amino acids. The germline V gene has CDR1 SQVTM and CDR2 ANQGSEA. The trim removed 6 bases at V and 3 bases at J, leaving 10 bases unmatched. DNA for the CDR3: TGCAGCGTCGAGCTGACAGGGGGCTACGACTATGGCTACACCTTC. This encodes CSVELTGGYDYGYTF.

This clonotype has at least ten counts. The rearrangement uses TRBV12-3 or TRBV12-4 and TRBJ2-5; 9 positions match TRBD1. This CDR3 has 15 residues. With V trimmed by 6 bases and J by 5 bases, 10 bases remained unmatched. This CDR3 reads CASSPGTGRSETQYF. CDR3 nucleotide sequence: TGTGCCAGCAGCCCCGGGACAGGGAGGTCGGAGACCCAGTACTTC.

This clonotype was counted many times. CDR3 loop: CAWSVQGANYGYTF. In DNA, the CDR3 is TGTGCCTGGAGTGTACAGGGGGCTAACTATGGCTACACCTTC. This chain links TRBV30 with TRBJ1-2; 8 nucleotides agree with TRBD1. With V trimmed by 0 bases and J by 0 bases, 0 bases remained unmatched. This CDR3 is built from 14 residues. Looked up from germline, CDR1 is GTSNPN and CDR2 is SVGIG (reference sequence).

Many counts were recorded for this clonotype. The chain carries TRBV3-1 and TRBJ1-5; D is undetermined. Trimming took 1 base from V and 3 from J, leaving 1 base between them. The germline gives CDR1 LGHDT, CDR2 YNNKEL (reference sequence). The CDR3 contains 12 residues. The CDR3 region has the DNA TGTGCCAGCAGCCAAGCCAATCAGCCCCAGCATTTT. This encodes CASSQANQPQHF.

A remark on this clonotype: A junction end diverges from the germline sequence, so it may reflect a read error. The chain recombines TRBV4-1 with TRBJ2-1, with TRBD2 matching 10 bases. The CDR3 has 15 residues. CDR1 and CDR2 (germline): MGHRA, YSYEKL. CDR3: CASSRGASGSNEQLF. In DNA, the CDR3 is TGCGCCAGCAGCCGCGGGGCTAGCGGGAGCAATGAGCAGCTCTTC.

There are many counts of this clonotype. The CDR3 is CASRRDWAYEQYF. CDR3 in DNA: TGTGCCAGCAGGAGGGACTGGGCCTACGAGCAGTACTTC. The V and J genes are TRBV12-3 or TRBV12-4 and TRBJ2-7, with D tentatively TRBD2 (6 bases). The CDR3 is 13 amino acids. V was clipped by 6 bases and J by 2 bases, with 11 bases between them.

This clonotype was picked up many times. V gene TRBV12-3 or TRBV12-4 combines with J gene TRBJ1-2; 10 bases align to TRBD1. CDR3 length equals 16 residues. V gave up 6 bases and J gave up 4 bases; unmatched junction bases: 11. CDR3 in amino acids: CASSNYRQGAGYGYTF. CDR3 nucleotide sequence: TGTGCCAGCAGCAACTATCGACAGGGGGCAGGCTATGGCTACACCTTC.

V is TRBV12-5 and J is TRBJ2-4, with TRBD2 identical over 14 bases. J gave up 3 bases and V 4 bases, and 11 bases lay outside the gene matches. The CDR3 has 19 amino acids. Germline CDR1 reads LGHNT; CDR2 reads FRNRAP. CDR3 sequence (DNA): TGTGCTAGTGGTTGGACGGGACTAGCGGGAGAGGGTAGCAAAAACATTCAGTACTTC. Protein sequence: CASGWTGLAGEGSKNIQYF.

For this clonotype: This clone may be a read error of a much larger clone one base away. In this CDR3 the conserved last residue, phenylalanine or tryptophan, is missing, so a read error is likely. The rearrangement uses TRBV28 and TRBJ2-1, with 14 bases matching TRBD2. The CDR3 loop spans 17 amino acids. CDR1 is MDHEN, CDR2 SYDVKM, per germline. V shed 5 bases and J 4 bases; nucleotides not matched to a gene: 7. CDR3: CASSPRLAGGPYNEQFL. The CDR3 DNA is TGTGCCAGCAGTCCAAGACTAGCGGGAGGGCCATACAATGAGCAGTTCCTC.

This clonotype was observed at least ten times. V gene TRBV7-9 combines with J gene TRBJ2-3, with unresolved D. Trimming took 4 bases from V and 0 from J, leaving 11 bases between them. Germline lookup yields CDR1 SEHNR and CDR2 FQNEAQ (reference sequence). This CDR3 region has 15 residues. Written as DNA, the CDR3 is TGTGCCAGCAGCTCAATAGTTACTAGCACAGATACGCAGTATTTT. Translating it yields CASSSIVTSTDTQYF.

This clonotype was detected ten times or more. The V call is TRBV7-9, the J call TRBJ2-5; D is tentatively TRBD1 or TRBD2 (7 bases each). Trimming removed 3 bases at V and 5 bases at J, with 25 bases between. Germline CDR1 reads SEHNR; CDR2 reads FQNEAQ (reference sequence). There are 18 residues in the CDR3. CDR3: CASSLPGSGKQGGETQYF. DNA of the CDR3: TGTGCCAGCAGCTTGCCGGGAAGCGGGAAGCAGGGGGGGGAGACCCAGTACTTC. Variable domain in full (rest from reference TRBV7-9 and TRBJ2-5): DTGVSQNPRHKITKRGQNVTFRCDPISEHNRLYWYRQTLGQGPEFLTYFQNEAQLEKSRLLSDRFSAERPKGSFSTLEIQRTEQGDSAMYLCASSLPGSGKQGGETQYFGPGTRLLVL.

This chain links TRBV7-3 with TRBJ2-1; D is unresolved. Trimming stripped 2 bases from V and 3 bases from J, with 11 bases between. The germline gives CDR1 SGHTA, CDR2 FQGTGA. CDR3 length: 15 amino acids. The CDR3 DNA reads TGTGCCAGCAGCTTAGATGAGGCCATCTACAATGAGCAGTTCTTC. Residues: CASSLDEAIYNEQFF.

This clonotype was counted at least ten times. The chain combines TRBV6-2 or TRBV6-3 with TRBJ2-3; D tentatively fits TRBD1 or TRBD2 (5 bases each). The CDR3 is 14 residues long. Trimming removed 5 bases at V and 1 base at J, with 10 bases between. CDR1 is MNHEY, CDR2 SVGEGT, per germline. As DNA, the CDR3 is TGTGCCAGCAGTACCTGGGACGGCACAGATACGCAGTATTTT. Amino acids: CASSTWDGTDTQYF.

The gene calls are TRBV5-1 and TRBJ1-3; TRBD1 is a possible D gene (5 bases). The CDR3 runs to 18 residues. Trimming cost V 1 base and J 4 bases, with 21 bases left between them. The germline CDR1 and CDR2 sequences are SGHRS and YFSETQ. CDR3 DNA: TGCGCCAGCAGCTTGAATGGAAGACCGGGGGGATCCGGAAACACCATATATTTT. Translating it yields CASSLNGRPGGSGNTIYF.

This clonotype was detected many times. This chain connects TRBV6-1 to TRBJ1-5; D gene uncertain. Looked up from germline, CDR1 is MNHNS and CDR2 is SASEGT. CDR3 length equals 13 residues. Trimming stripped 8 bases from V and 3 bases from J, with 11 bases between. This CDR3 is CASGSSHNQPQHF. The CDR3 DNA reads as TGTGCCAGCGGCAGTTCCCACAATCAGCCCCAGCATTTT.

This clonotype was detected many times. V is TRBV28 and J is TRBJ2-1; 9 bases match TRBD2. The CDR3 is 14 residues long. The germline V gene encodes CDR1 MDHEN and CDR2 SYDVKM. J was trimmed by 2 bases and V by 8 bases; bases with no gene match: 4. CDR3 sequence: CASRSGSPYNEQFF. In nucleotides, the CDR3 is TGTGCCAGCCGTAGCGGGAGCCCCTACAATGAGCAGTTCTTC.

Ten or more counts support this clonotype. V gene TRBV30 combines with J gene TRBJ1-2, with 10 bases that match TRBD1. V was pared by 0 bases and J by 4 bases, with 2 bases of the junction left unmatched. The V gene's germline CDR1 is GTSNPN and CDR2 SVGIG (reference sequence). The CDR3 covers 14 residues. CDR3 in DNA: TGTGCCTGGAGTGTGGGACAGGGGAGCTATGGCTACACCTTC. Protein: CAWSVGQGSYGYTF.